This T cell receptor (beta chain) was retrieved from a study of CD8 T cells in Susac syndrome. Reverse transcription of about 0.45 to 1 ug RNA used random hexamers. Each CDR3 protein gets one entry after TCRdb re-called the immunoSEQ multiplex PCR reads with MiXCR. The sample yields under 550,000 distinct CDR3 sequences, more than 70% seen once. This CDR3 is built from 16 residues. Germline CDR1 is SNHLY and CDR2 is FYNNEI. Trimming removed 3 bases from V and 3 bases from J, with 18 bases in between. The TCR originated in a human donor with multiple sclerosis. The sequencing input was CD8+ T cells from PBMCs. J is TRBJ2-7 and V is TRBV2, with D possibly matching TRBD1 (5 bases). For the CDR3, the DNA is TGTGCCAGCAGTGAGGGCCCTGTTTCAGGGATCTACGAGCAGTACTTC. Its protein product is CASSEGPVSGIYEQYF.